The T cell receptor (beta chain) under discussion was sequenced for a study of T cell changes during pregnancy in multiple sclerosis. Germline V gene data show CDR1 as MNHNS and CDR2 as SASEGT. The CDR3 is 13 amino acids. With 7 bases clipped from V and 1 base from J, the junction kept 3 bases outside the gene matches. This clone was seen a handful of times. TCRdb's copy holds only in-frame clones and misses some; the assay was immunoSEQ multiplex PCR. This repertoire shows fewer than 25,000 clones, about 90% found once; its top ten account for 0.67%. The receptor's source is a female donor in good health, enrolled as a control in a pregnancy study. The genes are TRBV6-1 and TRBJ1-1, with TRBD1 matching 7 bases. The specimen was CD4+ T cells from peripheral blood mononuclear cells, collected in the third trimester of pregnancy. The CDR3 reads CASTNRGNTEAFF. CDR3 sequence (DNA): TGTGCCAGCACTAACAGGGGGAACACTGAAGCTTTCTTT.